The sequence of this T cell receptor beta chain was determined in a study of CXCR3-negative and CXCR3-positive naive CD8 T cells. As for the study in general: There were about 135 million TRB reads altogether, and each library had about 1.5 +/- 0.3 million of them.

CDR3 length: 15 residues. Germline V gene lookup returns CDR1 LGHDT and CDR2 YNNKEL (reference sequence). Naive cells were sorted as CD45RO-, CCR7+, CD27+ and CD95-. The authors prepared UMI-labeled TRB cDNA libraries by 5' RACE. No DNA is given; TCRdb re-called the 5' RACE reads and lists each CDR3 protein once. Its listing shows about 98,000 distinct CDR3 sequences. On this clonotype: Its specificity is unknown.

Study outcomes and limitations: Compared with CXCR3-negative naive cells, CXCR3-positive naive cells showed more hydrophobic TRB CDR3s. CXCR3 expression partially decreased after cryopreservation; most assays used fresh PBMCs. TRBV-TRBJ usage was alike in naive CXCR3-negative and CXCR3-positive cells but differed in memory cells.

Sample: naive CXCR3+ CD8+ T cells from blood. Subset here: CD45RO-CCR7+CD27+CD95- naive CD8+ T cells expressing CXCR3 (TNR3+). The chain has TRBV3-1 and TRBJ2-3. This clonotype was obtained from a human donor in good health. Some clones in this sample may be carry-over from other donors' samples. The chain's CDR3 is CASSQYTGGGYTQYF.